The 26 T cell receptor beta chains in this list originate from one sample, sequenced in a study of tumor-infiltrating lymphocytes in localized non-small cell lung cancer. TCRdb's copy holds only in-frame clones and misses some; the assay was immunoSEQ multiplex PCR. The table includes several thousand clones, around 74% detected once. Material for sequencing was lung tumor tissue. The source is a human donor with non-small cell lung cancer.

This clone was picked up one time. The chain is built from TRBV6-1 and TRBJ2-1; 10 bases are a match to TRBD2. This CDR3 is built from 15 residues. Germline lookup yields CDR1 MNHNS and CDR2 SASEGT. J gave up 7 bases and V 1 base, and 4 bases lay outside the gene matches. CDR3 nucleotide sequence: TGTGCCAGCAGTGAAGAAAGTAGCGGGGGGAATGAGCAGTTCTTC. It yields the protein CASSEESSGGNEQFF.

This clone was detected only once. CDR3 residues: CAWSPYGGRQETQYF. Written as DNA, the CDR3 is TGTGCCTGGAGTCCGTACGGGGGGCGCCAAGAGACCCAGTACTTC. The chain uses TRBV30 and TRBJ2-5; weak D call: TRBD2 (7 bases). Germline V gene lookup returns CDR1 GTSNPN and CDR2 SVGIG (reference sequence). The CDR3 runs to 15 residues. V was pared by 2 bases and J by 1 base, with 14 bases between.

The J gene is TRBJ2-7, the V gene TRBV18, with TRBD2 identical over 8 bases. This CDR3 is built from 15 residues. CDR1 KGHSH and CDR2 LQKENI come from the germline V gene. The V gene end was trimmed by 2 bases and the J gene end by 0 bases; junction bases not matched to a gene: 3. The CDR3 region has the DNA TGTGCCAGCTCACCAGCGGGGGGTAGCTCCTACGAGCAGTACTTC. Translated: CASSPAGGSSYEQYF.

CDR3 region: CASSLRGPGFNAEAFF. The CDR3 DNA reads as TGTGCCAGCAGCTTAAGGGGACCAGGGTTTAACGCTGAAGCTTTCTTT. The gene calls are TRBV7-2 and TRBJ1-1, with D maybe TRBD1 (5 bases). This CDR3 has 16 residues. V lost 2 bases and J 6 bases, leaving 19 bases between the germline ends. Germline-derived CDR1 and CDR2 are SGHTA and FQGNSA.

The sample holds one count of this clone. The V call is TRBV7-5, the J call TRBJ2-7; TRBD2, the D gene given by the table, was not confirmed from the DNA. TRBV7-5 is a known pseudogene. The CDR3 has 18 amino acids. The CDR3: CARSLDASGGEGPQGQYF. As DNA, the CDR3 is TGTGCCAGAAGCTTAGACGCTAGCGGGGGGGAGGGGCCCCAGGGGCAGTACTTC.

By share, this clone ranks as medium-sized. The genes are TRBV27 and TRBJ2-7, with TRBD1 matching over 9 bases. From germline, CDR1 is MNHEY and CDR2 SMNVEV (reference sequence). V trimming: 6 bases; J trimming: 4 bases; junction bases outside the gene matches: 7. The CDR3 loop spans 14 amino acids. The DNA for the CDR3 is TGTGCCAGCAGCTTACAGGGGGCACAGTACGAGCAGTACTTC. This gives the protein CASSLQGAQYEQYF.

This clone was counted once. This chain connects TRBV6-6 to TRBJ2-7; the D is unclear. Germline loops: CDR1 MNHNY, CDR2 SVGAGI (reference sequence). V lost 9 bases to trimming and J lost 1 base, with 16 bases between them. This CDR3 has 14 amino acids. DNA of the CDR3: TGTGCCAGTCTTTACGGTCCGGCGTCCTACGAGCAGTACTTC. Residues: CASLYGPASYEQYF.

In its sample, this clone is large. This rearrangement joins TRBV5-6 to TRBJ2-1; TRBD1 matches 9 bases. Germline CDR1 SGHDT, CDR2 YYEEEE. Unmatched junction bases numbered 0, after V lost 0 bases and J lost 2 bases. This CDR3 has 15 residues. CDR3 sequence reads: CASSLGDRAYNEQFF. The CDR3 DNA follows: TGTGCCAGCAGCTTGGGGGACAGGGCCTACAATGAGCAGTTCTTC.

The chain combines TRBV11-3 with TRBJ2-1, with D hard to call. This CDR3 is 11 amino acids long. Trimming cost V 1 base and J 10 bases, with 5 bases left between them. Per the germline V gene, CDR1 is SGHNT and CDR2 is YENEEA. CDR3 protein: CASSLGGEQFF. The CDR3 nucleotides are TGTGCCAGCAGCTTAGGAGGCGAGCAGTTCTTC.

This clone showed up just once. The chain uses TRBV30 and TRBJ1-4; 10 bases match TRBD1. Germline V gene sequence: CDR1 GTSNPN, CDR2 SVGIG (reference sequence). The CDR3 totals 15 residues. V lost 5 bases, J lost 1 base, and 4 bases stayed unmatched. The CDR3 DNA sequence: TGTGCCTGGGTAGGACAGGGGGGAACTAATGAAAAACTGTTTTTT. It yields the protein CAWVGQGGTNEKLFF.

The chain links TRBV14 to TRBJ2-7, with 9 bases that match TRBD1. V lost 1 base to trimming and J lost 3 bases; unmatched junction nucleotides: 7. CDR1 and CDR2 (germline): SGHDN, FVKESK. This CDR3 contains 16 residues. CDR3 coding DNA: TGTGCCAGCAGCCAAGTCCCGGGACAGGGCATCTACGAGCAGTACTTC. This sequence encodes CASSQVPGQGIYEQYF.

The CDR3 DNA reads TGTGCCAGCAGTTTTAAACCAGGGGGCTCTGGAAACACCATATATTTT. Its protein product is CASSFKPGGSGNTIYF. The chain uses TRBV5-6 and TRBJ1-3; 7 nucleotides agree with TRBD1. The V gene end was trimmed by 5 bases and the J gene end by 0 bases; junction bases not matched to a gene: 8. The CDR3 is 16 residues long. Germline V gene sequence: CDR1 SGHDT, CDR2 YYEEEE.

The chain joins TRBV6-6 to TRBJ2-1; either TRBD1 or TRBD2 may fit D (6 bases each). CDR3 size: 12 residues. Per the germline V gene, CDR1 is MNHNY and CDR2 is SVGAGI (reference sequence). V was clipped by 10 bases and J by 9 bases, with 16 bases between them. The CDR3 region has the DNA TGTGCCACGGGGGCGTATGGTGTTGAGCAGTTCTTC. Translation: CATGAYGVEQFF.

V and J are TRBV5-4 and TRBJ2-2, with D maybe TRBD1 (6 bases). CDR1 SGHNT and CDR2 YYREEE come from the germline V gene (reference sequence). Trimming took off 4 bases at V and 7 bases at J, with 17 bases between the two ends. The CDR3 consists of 15 residues. CDR3 region: CASSQQQGPSGELFF. The CDR3 bases are TGTGCCAGCAGCCAGCAGCAGGGGCCTAGCGGGGAGCTGTTTTTT.

The rearrangement links TRBV4-3 to TRBJ1-2; D is ambiguous. Germline V CDR1 and CDR2: LGHNA, YSLEER. Trimming shortened V by 3 bases and J by 8 bases, and 13 bases separated the two germline ends. This CDR3 has 13 residues. DNA of the CDR3: TGCGCCAGCAGCCACCTTTGGACGGGAGGCTACACCTTC. Encoded protein: CASSHLWTGGYTF.

CDR3 in amino acids: CAWSVDTEAFF. For the CDR3, the DNA is TGTGCCTGGAGTGTGGACACTGAAGCTTTCTTT. The chain couples TRBV30 to TRBJ1-1; D uncertain. CDR1 GTSNPN and CDR2 SVGIG come from the germline V gene (reference sequence). This CDR3 is 11 amino acids long. The V gene lost 0 bases and the J gene lost 3 bases, with 2 bases spanning the gap. Filled out from reference TRBV30 and TRBJ1-1, the complete variable domain reads SQTIHQWPATLVQPVGSPLSLECTVEGTSNPNLYWYRQAAGRGLQLLFYSVGIGQISSEVPQNLSASRPQDRQFILSSKKLLLSDSGFYLCAWSVDTEAFFGQGTRLTVV.

This clone was picked up one time. The chain couples TRBV30 to TRBJ1-3, with D tentatively TRBD1 (5 bases). Germline V CDR1 and CDR2: GTSNPN, SVGIG (reference sequence). CDR3 length: 14 amino acids. V was clipped by 0 bases and J by 4 bases, with 10 bases between them. The CDR3 nucleotides read TGTGCCTGGAGTGTAGGGGTAGGGGGAAACACCATATATTTT. Its translation is CAWSVGVGGNTIYF.

The rearrangement joins TRBV9 to TRBJ2-7, with TRBD2 as a possible D gene (7 bases). Germline V lookup: CDR1 SGDLS, CDR2 YYNGEE. V gave up 3 bases and J gave up 5 bases, with 21 bases separating them. This CDR3 has 16 residues. The CDR3 spells CASSATPLRGLDEQYF. CDR3 sequence (DNA): TGTGCCAGCAGCGCCACCCCCTTGCGGGGGCTAGACGAGCAGTACTTC.

This sequence joins TRBV7-9 and TRBJ2-2, with 8 bases identical to TRBD1. CDR1 and CDR2 from the germline V gene are SEHNR and FQNEAQ (reference sequence). There are 15 residues in the CDR3. Trimming took 4 bases from V and 7 from J; bases not matched to a gene: 8. The CDR3 loop reads CASSSGQGRNGELFF. As DNA, the CDR3 is TGTGCCAGCAGCTCAGGACAGGGTAGGAACGGGGAGCTGTTTTTT.

The chain joins TRBV7-9 to TRBJ2-5, with D tentatively TRBD1 (6 bases). V lost 4 bases, J lost 2 bases, and 14 bases lay in between. Germline V CDR1 and CDR2: SEHNR, FQNEAQ (reference sequence). CDR3 size: 15 residues. CDR3 sequence (DNA): TGTGCCAGCAGCTCCGTTACGGGACAACAAGAGACCCAGTACTTC. Protein product: CASSSVTGQQETQYF.

V is TRBV6-1 and J is TRBJ2-7; 11 bases match TRBD1. V shed 7 bases and J 4 bases; nucleotides not matched to a gene: 6. The CDR3 length is 14 residues. Per germline, CDR1 MNHNS and CDR2 SASEGT. DNA of the CDR3: TGTGCCAGCAAGCGGGACAGGGGGGGTTACGAGCAGTACTTC. Its protein product is CASKRDRGGYEQYF.

This chain uses TRBV4-3 with TRBJ1-2, with 10 bases that match TRBD1. The germline CDR1 and CDR2 sequences are LGHNA and YSLEER. The trim removed 3 bases at V and 2 bases at J, leaving 3 bases unmatched. The CDR3 is 15 residues long. CDR3 nucleotide sequence: TGCGCCAGCAGCCAGGGACAGGGGTTAAACTATGGCTACACCTTC. Amino acids: CASSQGQGLNYGYTF.

The J gene is TRBJ2-6, the V gene TRBV5-4; possible D gene TRBD2, 6 bases. The CDR3 length is 18 residues. Trimming shortened V by 0 bases and J by 2 bases, and 15 bases separated the two germline ends. CDR1 and CDR2 from the germline V gene are SGHNT and YYREEE (reference sequence). The CDR3 protein is CASSLGGGGGTGANVLTF. The CDR3 DNA reads as TGTGCCAGCAGCTTGGGGGGCGGTGGAGGGACTGGGGCCAACGTCCTGACTTTC. The entire variable domain, with the rest obtained from reference TRBV5-4 and TRBJ2-6, is as follows: ETGVTQSPTHLIKTRGQQVTLRCSSQSGHNTVSWYQQALGQGPQFIFQYYREEENGRGNFPPRFSGLQFPNYSSELNVNALELDDSALYLCASSLGGGGGTGANVLTFGAGSRLTVL.

Note on this clone: The germline gene is not matched at one end of the junction; a read error may be the cause. The chain is built from TRBV2 and TRBJ1-3, with D unclear. This CDR3 contains 12 residues. From germline, CDR1 is SNHLY and CDR2 FYNNEI. This CDR3 reads CASSGVGDTIYF. The CDR3 bases are TGTGCCAGCAGTGGGGTTGGAGACACCATATATTTT.

The chain carries TRBV19 and TRBJ2-2, with unresolved D. V was shortened by 6 bases and J by 7 bases, with 15 bases between the two germline ends. CDR1 is LNHDA and CDR2 is SQIVND in the germline V gene (reference sequence). The CDR3 runs 14 residues. CDR3 loop: CASSNNRAIGELFF. The CDR3 DNA follows: TGTGCCAGTAGCAACAACCGGGCCATCGGGGAGCTGTTTTTT.

This clone showed up just a few times. The rearrangement uses TRBV7-8 and TRBJ1-5; TRBD1 matches at 7 bases. The CDR3 consists of 14 residues. The V and J ends lost 4 bases and 6 bases, in that order; junction bases with no gene match: 6. The V gene's germline CDR1 is SGHVS and CDR2 FQNEAQ. This chain's CDR3 is CASSSIRGSQPQHF. CDR3 in DNA: TGTGCCAGCAGCTCCATCAGGGGGTCTCAGCCCCAGCATTTT. Filled out from reference TRBV7-8 and TRBJ1-5, the complete variable domain reads GAGVSQSPRYKVAKRGQDVALRCDPISGHVSLFWYQQALGQGPEFLTYFQNEAQLDKSGLPSDRFFAERPEGSVSTLKIQRTQQEDSAVYLCASSSIRGSQPQHFGDGTRLSIL.